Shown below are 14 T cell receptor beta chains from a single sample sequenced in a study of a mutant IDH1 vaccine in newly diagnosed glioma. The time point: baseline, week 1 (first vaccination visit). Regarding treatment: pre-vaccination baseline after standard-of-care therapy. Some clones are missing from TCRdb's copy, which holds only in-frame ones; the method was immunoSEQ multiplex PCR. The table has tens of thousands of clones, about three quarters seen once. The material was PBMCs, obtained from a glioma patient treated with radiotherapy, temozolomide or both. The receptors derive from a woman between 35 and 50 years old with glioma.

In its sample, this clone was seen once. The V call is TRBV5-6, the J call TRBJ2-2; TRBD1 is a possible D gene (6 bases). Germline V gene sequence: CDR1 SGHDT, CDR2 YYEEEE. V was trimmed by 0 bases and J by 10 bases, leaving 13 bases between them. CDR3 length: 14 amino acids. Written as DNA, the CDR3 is TGTGCCAGCAGCTTGGTTGGGTCAGGGGTGGAGCTGTTTTTT. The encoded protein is CASSLVGSGVELFF.

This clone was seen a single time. The DNA for the CDR3 is TGTGCCAGCAGAATAGGGTGGGACAGGGGCGACGAGCAGTACTTC. Translation: CASRIGWDRGDEQYF. V and J are TRBV6-5 and TRBJ2-7; 10 bases line up with TRBD1. V trimming: 6 bases; J trimming: 5 bases; junction bases outside the gene matches: 10. The CDR3 is 15 residues long. Per germline, CDR1 MNHEY and CDR2 SVGAGI.

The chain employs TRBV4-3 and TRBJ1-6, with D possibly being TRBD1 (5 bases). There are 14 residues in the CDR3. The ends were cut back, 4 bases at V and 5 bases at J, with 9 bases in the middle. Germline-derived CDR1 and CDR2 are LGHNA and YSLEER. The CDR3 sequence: CASSRDRNNSPLHF. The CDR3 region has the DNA TGCGCCAGCAGCCGAGACAGAAATAATTCACCCCTCCACTTT.

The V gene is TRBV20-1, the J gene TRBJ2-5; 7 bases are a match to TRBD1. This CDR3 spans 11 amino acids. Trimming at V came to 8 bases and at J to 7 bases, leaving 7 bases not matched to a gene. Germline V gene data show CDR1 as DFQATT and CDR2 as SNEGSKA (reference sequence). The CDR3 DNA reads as TGCAGTCATACCTCAGGGGGGACCCAGTACTTC. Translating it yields CSHTSGGTQYF.

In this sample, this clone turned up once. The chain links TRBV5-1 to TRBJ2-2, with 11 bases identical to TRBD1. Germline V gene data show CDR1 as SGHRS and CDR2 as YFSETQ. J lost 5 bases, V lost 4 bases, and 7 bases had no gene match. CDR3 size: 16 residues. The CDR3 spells CASSTGQGASTGELFF. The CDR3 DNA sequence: TGCGCCAGCAGCACCGGACAGGGGGCTAGTACCGGGGAGCTGTTTTTT.

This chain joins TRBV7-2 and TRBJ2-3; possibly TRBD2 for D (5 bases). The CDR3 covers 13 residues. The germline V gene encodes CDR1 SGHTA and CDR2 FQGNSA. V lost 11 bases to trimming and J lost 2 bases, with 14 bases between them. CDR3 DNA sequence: TGTGCCTCGAGGGCGGAGAACACAGATACGCAGTATTTT. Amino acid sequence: CASRAENTDTQYF. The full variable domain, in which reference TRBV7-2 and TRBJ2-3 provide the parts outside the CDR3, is GAGVSQSPSNKVTEKGKDVELRCDPISGHTALYWYRQSLGQGLEFLIYFQGNSAPDKSGLPSDRFSAERTGGSVSTLTIQRTQQEDSAVYLCASRAENTDTQYFGPGTRLTVL.

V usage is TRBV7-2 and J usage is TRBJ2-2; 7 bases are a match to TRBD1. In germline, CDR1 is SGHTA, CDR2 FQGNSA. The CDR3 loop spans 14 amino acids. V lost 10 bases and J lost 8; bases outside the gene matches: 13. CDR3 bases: TGTGCCACCCACCGGGACAGAGTTTCTGGGGAGCTGTTTTTT. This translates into CATHRDRVSGELFF.

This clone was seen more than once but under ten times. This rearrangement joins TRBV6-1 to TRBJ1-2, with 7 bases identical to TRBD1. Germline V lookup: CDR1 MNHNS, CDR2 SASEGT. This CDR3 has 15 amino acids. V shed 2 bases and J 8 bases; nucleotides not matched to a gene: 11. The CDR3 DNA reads TGTGCCAGCAGTGAAATGGGAGACAGGGTCCGGGGCTACACCTTC. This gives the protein CASSEMGDRVRGYTF.

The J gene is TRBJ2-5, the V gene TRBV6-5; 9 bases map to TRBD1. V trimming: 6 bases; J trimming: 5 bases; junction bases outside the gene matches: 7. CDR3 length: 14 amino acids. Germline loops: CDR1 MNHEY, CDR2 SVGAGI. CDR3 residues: CASRKTGGSETQYF. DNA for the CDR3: TGTGCCAGCAGGAAAACAGGGGGCTCGGAGACCCAGTACTTC.

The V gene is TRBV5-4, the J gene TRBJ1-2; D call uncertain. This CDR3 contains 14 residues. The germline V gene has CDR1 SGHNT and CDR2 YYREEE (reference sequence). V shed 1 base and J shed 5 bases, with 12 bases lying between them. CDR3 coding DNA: TGTGCCAGCAGCTTGATTCGGGCGGAATATGGCTACACCTTC. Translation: CASSLIRAEYGYTF.

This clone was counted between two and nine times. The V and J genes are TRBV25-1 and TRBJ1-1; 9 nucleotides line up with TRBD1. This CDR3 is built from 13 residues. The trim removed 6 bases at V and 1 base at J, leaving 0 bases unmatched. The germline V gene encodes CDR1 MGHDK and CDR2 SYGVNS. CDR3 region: CASRGQGNTEAFF. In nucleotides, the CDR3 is TGTGCCAGCAGGGGACAGGGGAACACTGAAGCTTTCTTT.

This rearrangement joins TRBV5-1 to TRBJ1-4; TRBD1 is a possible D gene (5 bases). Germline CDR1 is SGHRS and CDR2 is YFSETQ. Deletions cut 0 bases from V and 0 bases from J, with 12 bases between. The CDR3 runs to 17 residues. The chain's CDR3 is CASSLGGAGATNEKLFF. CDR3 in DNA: TGCGCCAGCAGCTTGGGCGGAGCGGGGGCAACTAATGAAAAACTGTTTTTT.

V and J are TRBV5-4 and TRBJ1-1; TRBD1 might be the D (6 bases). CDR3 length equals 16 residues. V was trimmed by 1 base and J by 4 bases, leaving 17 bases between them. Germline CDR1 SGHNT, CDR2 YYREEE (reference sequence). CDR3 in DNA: TGTGCCAGCAGCTTGCCTAAGGGGGGGGCGGGCACTGAAGCTTTCTTT. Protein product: CASSLPKGGAGTEAFF.

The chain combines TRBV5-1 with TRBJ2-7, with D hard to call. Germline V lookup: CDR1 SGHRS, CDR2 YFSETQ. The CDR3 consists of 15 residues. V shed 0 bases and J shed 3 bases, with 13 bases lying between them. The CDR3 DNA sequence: TGCGCCAGCAGCTTGGTGTTAGCAGTTGACTACGAGCAGTACTTC. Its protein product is CASSLVLAVDYEQYF.